This T cell receptor beta chain was sequenced during a study of Graves' ophthalmopathy and Graves' hyperthyroidism. General study points: The model predicted progression of ophthalmopathy with a sensitivity of about 70%, and its specificity was around 72%. In blood, most expanded thyroid clonotypes above 0.001 frequency were also detected.

The V gene's germline CDR1 is SGHTA and CDR2 FQGNSA. The CDR3 runs 15 residues. The J segment lost 5 bases and the V segment lost 5 bases, leaving 11 bases of the junction unmatched. As to this clonotype: Its antigen is as yet unknown.

TCR beta CDR3 regions were amplified from RNA transcripts. RT-PCR with HTBI primers came first, then second-round multiplex PCR. From the multiplex PCR reads, TCRdb called clonotypes with MiXCR, one entry per CDR3 protein. The table includes some 160,000 distinct CDR3 sequences, 35% to 50% detected once. The receptor was derived from a man younger than 45 with Graves' ophthalmopathy. This sequence joins TRBV7-2 and TRBJ1-2, with 7 bases lining up with TRBD1. Sequencing was performed on peripheral blood. CDR3 loop: CASSPSRTGNYGYTF. The DNA of the CDR3 is TGTGCCAGCAGCCCCTCGCGGACAGGAAATTATGGCTACACCTTC.